The rows below give T cell receptor beta chains drawn from one sample of a study of vaccination effects on CD4 cells after COVID-19. Antigens of these TCRs are unknown. Clones were read by immunoSEQ multiplex PCR, and TCRdb kept only the in-frame ones, dropping some. The sample carries approximately 70,000 clones, roughly 74% recorded once. The sequenced sample was CD4+ T cells from PBMCs cultured with HCoV-NL63 spike peptides, obtained before COVID-19 vaccination. These receptors all stem from a human donor who received a COVID-19 vaccine. CDR3s include the opening cysteine and the closing phenylalanine or tryptophan. Fields, in order: V gene, D gene, clone size, J gene, CDR3 protein, CDR3 DNA. A D gene is named only where the DNA matches it firmly. Rows give clone size only sometimes, using once, few, many, or a class for an expanded clone.

V gene: TRBV2
D gene: NA
clone size: NA
J gene: TRBJ1-6
CDR3 protein: CASSEMGSNSPLHF
CDR3 DNA: TGTGCCAGCAGTGAGATGGGCTCCAATTCACCCCTCCACTTT

V gene: TRBV4-3
D gene: TRBD2
clone size: NA
J gene: TRBJ2-4
CDR3 protein: CASSQTPGTSGVPAKNIQYF
CDR3 DNA: TGCGCCAGCAGCCAGACTCCCGGGACTAGCGGGGTCCCAGCCAAAAACATTCAGTACTTC

V gene: TRBV7-2
D gene: NA
clone size: NA
J gene: TRBJ2-2
CDR3 protein: CASSSYLGPSAGELFF
CDR3 DNA: TGTGCCAGCAGCTCATACCTCGGCCCTAGCGCCGGGGAGCTGTTTTTT

V gene: TRBV30
D gene: NA
clone size: NA
J gene: TRBJ1-4
CDR3 protein: CAWSVSWTPTNEKLFF
CDR3 DNA: TGTGCCTGGAGTGTAAGTTGGACTCCAACTAATGAAAAACTGTTTTTT

V gene: TRBV20-1
D gene: NA
clone size: NA
J gene: TRBJ1-5
CDR3 protein: CSASSLVGNQPQHF
CDR3 DNA: TGCAGTGCTAGTTCCCTGGTGGGCAATCAGCCCCAGCATTTT

V gene: TRBV5-6
D gene: TRBD2
clone size: NA
J gene: TRBJ2-5
CDR3 protein: CASSLYGGAGETQYF
CDR3 DNA: TGTGCCAGCAGCTTGTACGGGGGGGCCGGAGAGACCCAGTACTTC

V gene: TRBV10-3
D gene: NA
clone size: NA
J gene: TRBJ1-1
CDR3 protein: CAISRDGSNTEAFF
CDR3 DNA: TGTGCCATCAGTAGGGACGGGTCGAACACTGAAGCTTTCTTT

V gene: TRBV10-1
D gene: NA
clone size: once
J gene: TRBJ2-4
CDR3 protein: CASSENSVHIQYF
CDR3 DNA: TGCGCCAGCAGTGAGAATAGTGTGCACATTCAGTACTTC

V gene: TRBV7-6
D gene: NA
clone size: NA
J gene: TRBJ1-5
CDR3 protein: CASSARSGENNQPQHF
CDR3 DNA: TGTGCCAGCAGTGCCCGATCAGGGGAGAACAATCAGCCCCAGCATTTT

V gene: TRBV5-1
D gene: TRBD1
clone size: NA
J gene: TRBJ2-2
CDR3 protein: CASSWDRSANTGELFF
CDR3 DNA: TGCGCCAGCAGCTGGGACAGGTCAGCGAACACCGGGGAGCTGTTTTTT

V gene: TRBV6-5
D gene: NA
clone size: NA
J gene: TRBJ1-5
CDR3 protein: CASNVQGGQPQHF
CDR3 DNA: TGTGCCAGCAACGTCCAGGGCGGCCAGCCCCAGCATTTT

V gene: TRBV24-1
D gene: NA
clone size: once
J gene: TRBJ2-5
CDR3 protein: CATSDFRQVETQYF
CDR3 DNA: TGTGCCACCAGTGATTTCAGACAGGTGGAGACCCAGTACTTC

V gene: TRBV6-5
D gene: TRBD1
clone size: NA
J gene: TRBJ1-3
CDR3 protein: CASSYYSRGPGNTIYF
CDR3 DNA: TGTGCCAGCAGTTACTATTCGAGGGGGCCAGGAAACACCATATATTTT